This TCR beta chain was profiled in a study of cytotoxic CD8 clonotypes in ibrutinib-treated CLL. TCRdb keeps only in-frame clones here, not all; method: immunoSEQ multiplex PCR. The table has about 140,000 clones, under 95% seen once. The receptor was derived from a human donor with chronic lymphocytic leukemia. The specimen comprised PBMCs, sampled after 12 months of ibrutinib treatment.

The CDR3 reads CASSAVSGTPYNEQFF. The CDR3 DNA reads TGTGCCAGTAGCGCGGTGAGCGGGACCCCCTACAATGAGCAGTTCTTC. V is TRBV19 and J is TRBJ2-1; 7 nucleotides match TRBD2. Germline V gene lookup returns CDR1 LNHDA and CDR2 SQIVND (reference sequence). CDR3 size: 16 residues. After removal of 6 bases from V and 2 bases from J, the junction contained 10 bases not matched to a gene. The entire variable domain, with the rest obtained from reference TRBV19 and TRBJ2-1, is as follows: DGGITQSPKYLFRKEGQNVTLSCEQNLNHDAMYWYRQDPGQGLRLIYYSQIVNDFQKGDIAEGYSVSREKKESFPLTVTSAQKNPTAFYLCASSAVSGTPYNEQFFGPGTRLTVL.